These T cell receptor beta chains were read from a single sample in a study of blood T cell repertoires in COVID-19. Repertoires were generated with immunoSEQ multiplex PCR, while TCRdb's copy carries only in-frame clones and drops some. This sample has about 350,000 clones, with 88% found just once. Input material: PBMCs or T cells enriched from blood (not recorded which). Receptors originate from a woman in her thirties who had been exposed to COVID-19. CDR3s include the opening cysteine and the closing phenylalanine or tryptophan. D genes are given only for firm matches. Clone sizes are given selectively: once, few, many, or a class where the clone is expanded.

TRBJ2-2	TRBV7-2	NA	TRBD1	TGTGCCAGCAGCTCCTCCGGGACAGGAGGCACCGGGGAGCTGTTTTTT	CASSSSGTGGTGELFF
TRBJ1-2	TRBV10-3	once	TRBD1	TGTGCCATCAGTGAGTCGGGGCCCCGGGACAGACTTAACTATGGCTACACCTTC	CAISESGPRDRLNYGYTF
TRBJ1-1	TRBV28	NA	TRBD1	TGTGCCAGCTACCCCGGGACAGGAGGCGCTGAAGCTTTCTTT	CASYPGTGGAEAFF
TRBJ2-3	TRBV7-3	NA	TRBD2	TGTGCCAGCAGCCATACTAGCGGGACGGTAGATACGCAGTATTTT	CASSHTSGTVDTQYF
TRBJ2-3	TRBV27	NA	NA	TGTGCCAGCACCTTATATCCTAGCACAGATACGCAGTATTTT	CASTLYPSTDTQYF
TRBJ2-5	TRBV10-1	NA	NA	TGCGCCAGCAGTGAGAGGGGCAGGGAGACCCAGTACTTC	CASSERGRETQYF
TRBJ2-7	TRBV5-8	NA	TRBD1	TGTGCCAGCAGCGCACAGTCGGGACAGGGGTACGAGCAGTACTTC	CASSAQSGQGYEQYF
TRBJ2-6	TRBV30	NA	TRBD2	TGTGCCTGCCGGGGAAAGGGGCTAGCGGGAGCAGCTGGGGCCAACGTCCTGACTTTC	CACRGKGLAGAAGANVLTF
TRBJ2-7	TRBV7-6	NA	TRBD2	TGTGCCAGCAGCGGCGGACTAGCGGGAGGGCCTCCCTACGAGCAGTACTTC	CASSGGLAGGPPYEQYF
TRBJ2-1	TRBV19	NA	TRBD2	TGTGCCAGTGGTGCTAGCGGGTACAATGAGCAGTTCTTC	CASGASGYNEQFF
TRBJ1-6	TRBV5-1	NA	NA	TGCGCCAGCAGCTTGGACAGCGGCAGGGCTGGAGGGTCACCCCTCCACTTT	CASSLDSGRAGGSPLHF
TRBJ1-4	TRBV6-5	NA	TRBD1	TGTGCCAGCAGTTTACAGGGGTCGGTTGAAAAACTGTTTTTT	CASSLQGSVEKLFF
TRBJ1-1	TRBV5-1	NA	NA	TGCGCCAGCAGCTTCGACTGGAACACTGAAGCTTTCTTT	CASSFDWNTEAFF
TRBJ1-1	TRBV10-3	NA	NA	TGTGCCACCCTCGAAGCAAGGAACACTGAAGCTTTCTTT	CATLEARNTEAFF
TRBJ1-2	TRBV27	NA	NA	TGTGCCAGCAGTTCCCTAGCTAACTATGGCTACACCTTC	CASSSLANYGYTF
TRBJ2-3	TRBV27	once	NA	TGTGCCAGCAGTTTATCTGTACTAGCCCTCACAGATACGCAGTATTTT	CASSLSVLALTDTQYF
TRBJ2-2	TRBV2	NA	NA	TGTGCCAGCAGCGACGGACAGTCGAACACCGGGGAGCTGTTTTTT	CASSDGQSNTGELFF
TRBJ1-2	TRBV5-4	NA	NA	TGTGCCAGCAGCTTGGCCTTAGGAGGGCCCTATGGCTACACCTTC	CASSLALGGPYGYTF
TRBJ2-3	TRBV7-9	few	NA	TGTGCCAGCAGCCCCAACCGGGGGGATACGCAGTATTTT	CASSPNRGDTQYF
TRBJ2-7	TRBV5-8	NA	NA	TGTGCCAGCAGCCTGGGCGGGTCCTCCTACGAGCAGTACTTC	CASSLGGSSYEQYF
TRBJ2-7	TRBV27	NA	TRBD2	TGTGCCAGCAGTCCCCAATCTAGCGGGAGCTACGAGCAGTACTTC	CASSPQSSGSYEQYF
TRBJ2-6	TRBV10-2	once	TRBD1	TGCGCCGTCCAGACCCGGGACAGGGCCCCATCTGGGGCCAACGTCCTGACTTTC	CAVQTRDRAPSGANVLTF
TRBJ2-4	TRBV10-3	few	TRBD2	TGTGCCATCAGTGAGTCCGCTAGCGGGACTAAAAACATTCAGTACTTC	CAISESASGTKNIQYF
TRBJ2-1	TRBV5-4	NA	TRBD2	TGTGCCAGCATCCGAATAGCGGGAGAATCCCATGAGCAGTTCTTC	CASIRIAGESHEQFF
TRBJ1-2	TRBV27	NA	TRBD1	TGTGCCAGCAGTCCTCAGGGGGGCAACTATGGCTACACCTTC	CASSPQGGNYGYTF
TRBJ1-5	TRBV2	NA	TRBD1	TGTGCCAGCAGTGAGGGGGACAGAGCCTATCAGCCCCAGCATTTT	CASSEGDRAYQPQHF
TRBJ2-5	TRBV27	NA	NA	TGTGCCAGCCGTCACCTCTTAGCAGCCCAAGAGACCCAGTACTTC	CASRHLLAAQETQYF
TRBJ2-7	TRBV18	NA	NA	TGTGCCAGCTCACCACCTGTCGGGAGTCAAGCCGAGCAGTACTTC	CASSPPVGSQAEQYF
TRBJ1-3	TRBV19	NA	NA	TGTGCCAGTAGACGAGGCACTGGAAACACCATATATTTT	CASRRGTGNTIYF
TRBJ2-7	TRBV7-9	NA	TRBD1	TGTGCCAGCAGCACCGGGACAGGGGTCCCTAGCTCCTACGAGCAGTACTTC	CASSTGTGVPSSYEQYF
TRBJ2-1	TRBV3-1/TRBV3-2	NA	NA	TGTGCCAGCAGCCAAGGTCCGACTCACTACAATGAGCAGTTCTTC	CASSQGPTHYNEQFF
TRBJ2-7	TRBV21-1	once	NA	TGTGCCAAGCGAAAGGGGGAACTAGCCTACGAGCAGTACTTC	CAKRKGELAYEQYF
TRBJ2-7	TRBV11-2	NA	NA	TGTGCCAGCAGCCCGGAGGTTACTAACTACGAGCAGTACTTC	CASSPEVTNYEQYF
TRBJ2-3	TRBV3-1/TRBV3-2	NA	TRBD2	TGTGCCAGCAGCCCCGGACTAGGATGGCCAGATACGCAGTATTTT	CASSPGLGWPDTQYF
TRBJ2-3	TRBV2	NA	TRBD2	TGTGCCAGCAGTGAAAGAAAGGGACTAGCGGGAAGTACGCAGTATTTT	CASSERKGLAGSTQYF
TRBJ2-7	TRBV27	NA	TRBD1	TGTGCCAGCAGTGATGCCGGGACAGGGGCGCACGAGCAGTACTTC	CASSDAGTGAHEQYF
TRBJ2-7	TRBV9	NA	TRBD1	TGTGCCAGCGGACCGAGACAGGGATCCTACGAGCAGTACTTC	CASGPRQGSYEQYF
TRBJ2-3	TRBV19	NA	NA	TGTGCCAGTAGTATATGGGGGGAGGGCACAGATACGCAGTATTTT	CASSIWGEGTDTQYF
TRBJ1-1	TRBV11-2	NA	TRBD1	TGTGCCAGCAGCTGGACAGGGGGAGCTGAAGCTTTCTTT	CASSWTGGAEAFF
TRBJ1-1	TRBV11-2	NA	TRBD1	TGTGCCAGCAGCTTAGTTTTTGGGACAGGAGACACTGAAGCTTTCTTT	CASSLVFGTGDTEAFF
TRBJ1-1	TRBV7-3	NA	TRBD1	TGTGCCAGCAGCAGAGGGGACAGGGCAACTGAAGCTTTCTTT	CASSRGDRATEAFF
TRBJ2-5	TRBV5-4	NA	TRBD2	TGTGCCAGCAGCTTGGGGGGGCTAGCGGGATGGGAGACCCAGTACTTC	CASSLGGLAGWETQYF
TRBJ2-7	TRBV6-5	NA	TRBD2	TGTGCCAGCAGGCAGATAGCGGGAAGTATTTACGAGCAGTACTTC	CASRQIAGSIYEQYF